One and the same sample provided the 30 T cell receptor beta chains below, sequenced in a study of cytomegalovirus exposure and HLA in healthy donors. The study ran its PCR with 60 Vbeta and 13 Jbeta primers. Sequencing was performed with immunoSEQ multiplex PCR; in TCRdb, only in-frame clones are kept and a portion is missing. Here the sample spans 100,000 to 150,000 clones, roughly 80% being singletons. Sequenced sample: PBMCs. These receptors were obtained from a boy between 10 and 17 years old in good health and CMV-seronegative.

The chain has TRBV27 and TRBJ1-5; a weak D match, TRBD1 (5 bases). V was clipped by 3 bases and J by 2 bases, with 8 bases between them. Germline CDR1 is MNHEY and CDR2 is SMNVEV (reference sequence). CDR3 size: 14 residues. The CDR3 DNA sequence: TGTGCCAGCAGTTTTTTAGGGGGCAATCAGCCCCAGCATTTT. It yields the protein CASSFLGGNQPQHF.

CDR3 nucleotide sequence: TGTGCCAGCAGCTTATATCAGGGCGAGCAGTACTTC. This gives the protein CASSLYQGEQYF. The chain uses TRBV13 and TRBJ2-7; possible D gene TRBD1, 5 bases. Germline loops: CDR1 PRHDT, CDR2 FYEKMQ (reference sequence). The CDR3 has 12 amino acids. Trimming removed 2 bases from V and 6 bases from J, with 8 bases in between.

The gene calls are TRBV5-1 and TRBJ1-5, with 10 bases aligning to TRBD1. After removal of 4 bases from V and 4 bases from J, the junction contained 2 bases not matched to a gene. The V gene's germline CDR1 is SGHRS and CDR2 YFSETQ. The CDR3 totals 14 residues. The CDR3 here is CASSPGQGNQPQHF. CDR3 sequence (DNA): TGCGCCAGCAGCCCGGGACAGGGGAATCAGCCCCAGCATTTT.

This chain links TRBV5-1 with TRBJ2-3, with TRBD1 matching over 8 bases. V lost 4 bases, J lost 6 bases, and 10 bases stayed unmatched. CDR3 length equals 15 residues. Germline V gene sequence: CDR1 SGHRS, CDR2 YFSETQ. CDR3 loop: CASSPARDRTDTQYF. The CDR3 DNA reads TGCGCCAGCAGCCCAGCCCGGGACAGGACCGATACGCAGTATTTT.

This rearrangement joins TRBV4-3 to TRBJ2-1; D is possibly TRBD2 (6 bases). The length of the CDR3 is 15 residues. Germline V gives CDR1 LGHNA, CDR2 YSLEER. V gave up 4 bases and J gave up 1 base, with 11 bases separating them. The CDR3 protein is CASSLVRGSYNEQFF. In DNA form, the CDR3 reads TGCGCCAGCAGCCTTGTCCGGGGGTCCTACAATGAGCAGTTCTTC.

This clone came up a few times. The chain combines TRBV7-9 with TRBJ2-7, with TRBD1 matching 11 bases. The trim removed 5 bases at V and 3 bases at J, leaving 6 bases unmatched. Germline V CDR1 and CDR2: SEHNR, FQNEAQ (reference sequence). The CDR3 runs 15 residues. The CDR3 here is CASSPPGTGGYEQYF. The CDR3, as DNA: TGTGCCAGCAGCCCTCCCGGGACAGGGGGCTACGAGCAGTACTTC.

In DNA form, the CDR3 reads TGTGCCAGCAGCTTAGTGGGGCAGGGGGCCCAAGAGACCCAGTACTTC. This codes for CASSLVGQGAQETQYF. The V and J genes are TRBV11-2 and TRBJ2-5; TRBD1 aligns across 8 bases. The CDR3 length is 16 residues. From germline, CDR1 is SGHAT and CDR2 FQNNGV. Germline trimming cut 1 base from V and 1 base from J; bases unmatched to any gene: 5.

The rearrangement uses TRBV18 and TRBJ1-2, with D possibly matching TRBD1 (6 bases). V was trimmed by 0 bases and J by 2 bases, leaving 10 bases between them. The CDR3 is 15 amino acids. The germline V gene has CDR1 KGHSH and CDR2 LQKENI. The CDR3 DNA reads TGTGCCAGCTCACCACCGGGGACATCAAACTATGGCTACACCTTC. It codes for CASSPPGTSNYGYTF.

This chain connects TRBV2 to TRBJ1-3; 9 bases fit TRBD1. Trimming took 0 bases from V and 2 from J; bases not matched to a gene: 5. Germline V gene lookup returns CDR1 SNHLY and CDR2 FYNNEI. The CDR3 has 17 residues. CDR3 sequence: CASSEALRQGAGNTIYF. CDR3 coding DNA: TGTGCCAGCAGTGAAGCGCTCAGACAGGGGGCTGGAAACACCATATATTTT.

The chain carries TRBV6-6 and TRBJ2-7, with 8 nucleotides matching TRBD2. CDR1 is MNHNY, CDR2 SVGAGI, per germline (reference sequence). Trimming cost V 2 bases and J 0 bases; bases outside gene matches: 6. CDR3 size: 16 residues. CDR3 DNA: TGTGCCAGCAGTTACGAGGTTAGCGGGATCTCCTACGAGCAGTACTTC. Its protein is CASSYEVSGISYEQYF.

This clone was seen a handful of times. V usage is TRBV29-1 and J usage is TRBJ2-7, with a weak D call TRBD2 (6 bases). Germline loops: CDR1 SQVTM, CDR2 ANQGSEA. Trimming shortened V by 4 bases and J by 3 bases, and 7 bases separated the two germline ends. This CDR3 region has 11 residues. DNA of the CDR3: TGCAGCGTTGGGGAGGTCTACGAGCAGTACTTC. Translating it yields CSVGEVYEQYF.

A single count supports this clone. V and J are TRBV5-4 and TRBJ2-1; the match to TRBD2 covers 11 bases. The J segment lost 2 bases and the V segment lost 4 bases, leaving 8 bases of the junction unmatched. The CDR3 covers 17 residues. Per the germline V gene, CDR1 is SGHNT and CDR2 is YYREEE (reference sequence). The CDR3 DNA is TGTGCCAGCAGCGATACTAGCGGGAGAAGGGCCTACAATGAGCAGTTCTTC. Its protein is CASSDTSGRRAYNEQFF.

This clone was recorded only once. V and J are TRBV6-1 and TRBJ2-3; 8 bases map to TRBD2. The CDR3 is made up of 18 amino acids. Germline-derived CDR1 and CDR2 are MNHNS and SASEGT. V shed 0 bases and J 5 bases; nucleotides not matched to a gene: 13. In DNA, the CDR3 is TGTGCCAGCAGTGAAGCGCTGTTCGGGGCGGGAGGATTAGATACGCAGTATTTT. It specifies CASSEALFGAGGLDTQYF.

A word on this clone: One junction end disagrees with the germline gene, perhaps due to a read error. This chain joins TRBV7-9 and TRBJ2-7; D is possibly TRBD1 (6 bases). The CDR3 contains 12 residues. Per germline, CDR1 SEHNR and CDR2 FQNEAQ (reference sequence). The CDR3 DNA is TGTTCCAGCAGCCTAACAGGGAACGAGCAGTACTTC. Its translation: CSSSLTGNEQYF.

The chain recombines TRBV10-3 with TRBJ2-1, with 12 nucleotides matching TRBD2. Germline lookup yields CDR1 ENHRY and CDR2 SYGVKD. V was clipped by 4 bases and J by 0 bases; unmatched bases: 16. The CDR3 is 21 residues long. This chain's CDR3 is CAISGPPGGLAGHSSYNEQFF. CDR3 in DNA: TGTGCCATCAGTGGCCCCCCGGGGGGACTAGCGGGCCATAGCTCCTACAATGAGCAGTTCTTC.

The table lists this clone with a few counts. The V gene is TRBV4-2, the J gene TRBJ1-3, with a weak D call TRBD1 (5 bases). The CDR3 has 12 amino acids. Germline V gene data show CDR1 as LGHNA and CDR2 as YNFKEQ. Trimming pared 8 bases from V and 2 bases from J, leaving 7 bases between. CDR3 loop: CASWGAGNTIYF. The CDR3 bases are TGTGCCAGCTGGGGGGCTGGAAACACCATATATTTT.

The chain is built from TRBV9 and TRBJ1-3; 8 bases fit TRBD1. In germline, CDR1 is SGDLS, CDR2 YYNGEE. With 4 bases clipped from V and 8 bases from J, the junction kept 8 bases outside the gene matches. The CDR3 length is 14 residues. The CDR3 sequence is CASSPAGQGHTIYF. The CDR3 nucleotides are TGTGCCAGCAGCCCAGCCGGACAGGGACACACCATATATTTT.

The chain uses TRBV6-5 and TRBJ1-4, with 7 bases identical to TRBD1. Trimming cost V 2 bases and J 8 bases; bases outside gene matches: 5. The CDR3 is 14 amino acids. Germline CDR1 reads MNHEY; CDR2 reads SVGAGI. CDR3 region: CASSYRAGGEKLFF. The CDR3, as DNA: TGTGCCAGCAGTTACCGCGCAGGGGGAGAAAAACTGTTTTTT.

This sequence joins TRBV15 and TRBJ2-1, with 11 bases matching TRBD2. V shed 1 base, J shed 8 bases, and the junction held 7 bases outside the gene matches. Per germline, CDR1 LNHNV and CDR2 YYDKDF (reference sequence). The CDR3 totals 16 residues. CDR3 bases: TGTGCCACCAGCAGAGCCGGGACTAGCGGAGGGGATGAGCAGTTCTTC. Its protein is CATSRAGTSGGDEQFF.

V is TRBV2 and J is TRBJ2-3; D gene ambiguous. Germline CDR1 reads SNHLY; CDR2 reads FYNNEI. The CDR3 totals 13 residues. Trimming shortened V by 4 bases and J by 3 bases, and 8 bases separated the two germline ends. CDR3 DNA sequence: TGTGCCAGCAGTGTGCGGAGAACAGATACGCAGTATTTT. Translating it yields CASSVRRTDTQYF. Filled out from reference TRBV2 and TRBJ2-3, the complete variable domain reads EPEVTQTPSHQVTQMGQEVILRCVPISNHLYFYWYRQILGQKVEFLVSFYNNEISEKSEIFDDQFSVERPDGSNFTLKIRSTKLEDSAMYFCASSVRRTDTQYFGPGTRLTVL.

This sequence joins TRBV28 and TRBJ1-5; 8 bases match TRBD1. CDR1 is MDHEN and CDR2 is SYDVKM in the germline V gene. The length of the CDR3 is 16 residues. Unmatched junction bases numbered 6, after V lost 2 bases and J lost 3 bases. The CDR3 spells CASSLGTGESNQPQHF. CDR3 DNA sequence: TGTGCCAGCAGTTTAGGGACAGGAGAGTCCAATCAGCCCCAGCATTTT. The variable domain in full, completed from reference TRBV28 and TRBJ1-5, reads DVKVTQSSRYLVKRTGEKVFLECVQDMDHENMFWYRQDPGLGLRLIYFSYDVKMKEKGDIPEGYSVSREKKERFSLILESASTNQTSMYLCASSLGTGESNQPQHFGDGTRLSIL.

CDR3 DNA: TGTGCCAGCAGGCCCGGGACAGGGGGCAATCAGCCCCAGCATTTT. Its translation is CASRPGTGGNQPQHF. The chain combines TRBV2 with TRBJ1-5; TRBD1 aligns across 10 bases. The germline CDR1 and CDR2 sequences are SNHLY and FYNNEI. V trimming: 6 bases; J trimming: 2 bases; junction bases outside the gene matches: 4. The CDR3 length is 15 residues.

V usage is TRBV11-1 and J usage is TRBJ2-1; 14 positions match TRBD2. The CDR3 covers 17 residues. Per germline, CDR1 SGHAT and CDR2 FQDESV (reference sequence). V lost 5 bases to trimming and J lost 2 bases; unmatched junction nucleotides: 5. The CDR3 region has the DNA TGTGCCAGCAGCGGCCCGACTAGCGGGAGGGCCTACAATGAGCAGTTCTTC. It specifies CASSGPTSGRAYNEQFF.

The V call is TRBV7-9, the J call TRBJ2-1, with D unresolved. Germline assignment: CDR1 SEHNR and CDR2 FQNEAQ (reference sequence). The CDR3 is 14 amino acids. V was shortened by 5 bases and J by 5 bases, with 13 bases between the two germline ends. CDR3 bases: TGTGCCAGCAGCCCTTCGCGAGAGAACAATGAGCAGTTCTTC. This codes for CASSPSRENNEQFF.

The sample holds one count of this clone. The rearrangement joins TRBV27 to TRBJ2-2, with TRBD1 matching over 8 bases. Germline CDR1 reads MNHEY; CDR2 reads SMNVEV (reference sequence). Trimming removed 0 bases from V and 6 bases from J; junction bases left unmatched: 3. The CDR3 spans 15 residues. The CDR3 DNA is TGTGCCAGCAGTTTATCGAACAGGGGGGCCGGGGAGCTGTTTTTT. Protein sequence: CASSLSNRGAGELFF.

This clone was recorded a few times. The chain has TRBV7-9 and TRBJ1-3; tentative D call: TRBD1 (5 bases). The CDR3 length is 17 residues. V was cut by 5 bases and J by 4 bases, with 21 bases left in between. CDR1 is SEHNR, CDR2 FQNEAQ, per germline (reference sequence). The CDR3, as DNA: TGTGCCAGCAGCCCGGGGGAAGGGAATCTACTAGGAAACACCATATATTTT. This sequence encodes CASSPGEGNLLGNTIYF.

This clone was recorded only once. J is TRBJ2-7 and V is TRBV7-9, with unresolved D. The CDR3 has 13 residues. In germline, CDR1 is SEHNR, CDR2 FQNEAQ (reference sequence). Trimming removed 5 bases at V and 0 bases at J, with 8 bases between. The CDR3 region has the DNA TGTGCCAGCAGCCCACCGAGCTCCTACGAGCAGTACTTC. Its translation is CASSPPSSYEQYF. Based on the CDR3 plus reference TRBV7-9 and TRBJ2-7, the full variable domain is DTGVSQNPRHKITKRGQNVTFRCDPISEHNRLYWYRQTLGQGPEFLTYFQNEAQLEKSRLLSDRFSAERPKGSFSTLEIQRTEQGDSAMYLCASSPPSSYEQYFGPGTRLTVT.

The sample holds one count of this clone. The V and J genes are TRBV5-1 and TRBJ1-4, with 9 bases fitting TRBD1. The CDR3 consists of 13 residues. The germline V gene has CDR1 SGHRS and CDR2 YFSETQ. The V segment lost 7 bases and the J segment 2 bases; nucleotides outside the gene matches: 0. CDR3 sequence reads: CASGTGTNEKLFF. As DNA, the CDR3 is TGCGCCAGCGGGACAGGGACTAATGAAAAACTGTTTTTT.

The chain couples TRBV6-1 to TRBJ2-7, with D possibly matching TRBD1 (5 bases). Per germline, CDR1 MNHNS and CDR2 SASEGT. V was trimmed by 4 bases and J by 3 bases, leaving 7 bases between them. The CDR3 contains 12 residues. For the CDR3, the DNA is TGTGCCAGCAGTGTGGGGCTCTACGAGCAGTACTTC. Translating gives CASSVGLYEQYF.

The chain uses TRBV7-7 and TRBJ1-1; D remains unclear. The CDR3 has 13 residues. Trimming shortened V by 2 bases and J by 4 bases, and 8 bases separated the two germline ends. Germline lookup yields CDR1 SSHAT and CDR2 FNYEAQ (reference sequence). The CDR3 DNA reads as TGTGCCAGCAGCTTAACCCCGAGCACTGAAGCTTTCTTT. Translation gives CASSLTPSTEAFF.